This T cell receptor beta chain appears in the sequencing data of a study of a mutant IDH1 vaccine in newly diagnosed glioma. Regarding the study as a whole: Vaccine-induced immune responses occurred in 93.3% of patients.

The time point denotes: week 5, during vaccination. Topical imiquimod was applied with each vaccine dose, which held 300 ug of mutant IDH1 20-mer peptide. TCRdb keeps only in-frame clones here, not all; method: immunoSEQ multiplex PCR. The sample has around 56,000 clones; roughly 82% are singletons. Comment on this clone: Its specificity is not known.

Germline V lookup: CDR1 LNHDA, CDR2 SQIVND (reference sequence). The CDR3 consists of 13 residues. Trimming shortened V by 9 bases and J by 1 base, and 12 bases separated the two germline ends. This chain links TRBV19 with TRBJ1-1, with a weak D call TRBD1 (5 bases). The TCR comes from a woman younger than 35 with glioma. Some clones in this sample may be carry-over from other donors' samples. The source material was PBMCs, sampled from a glioma patient whose treatment included an IDH1 peptide vaccine. CDR3 sequence reads: CASSVTGNTEAFF. The CDR3 DNA reads TGTGCCAGCAGCGTCACAGGGAACACTGAAGCTTTCTTT.